The entry that follows covers one T cell receptor beta chain sequence. The antigen is undetermined. This entry is derived from a study of a mutant IDH1 vaccine in newly diagnosed glioma. The CDR3 sequence is 15 residues long. From germline, CDR1 is MNHEY and CDR2 SMNVEV (reference sequence). Trimming took 5 bases from V and 5 from J, leaving 15 bases between them. Time point meaning: week 5, during vaccination. A single vaccine dose contained 300 ug of mutant IDH1 20-mer peptide, and topical imiquimod was used with it. Profiling relied on immunoSEQ multiplex PCR, and the TCRdb table lists in-frame clones only, not all of them. The table shows about 38,000 clones, with approximately 78% occurring only once.

V and J are TRBV27 and TRBJ2-2, with D uncertain. The specimen was PBMCs, collected from a glioma patient whose treatment included an IDH1 peptide vaccine. This sequence was found in a man aged 40-49 years with glioma. DNA of the CDR3: TGTGCCAGCAGTGCCAGACCGGTTCGGACCGGGGAGCTGTTTTTT. Protein product: CASSARPVRTGELFF.